What follows is one TCR beta chain and its context. This specimen comes from a study of graft-versus-host responses after intestinal transplantation. Study background: Multivisceral, liver-intestinal, or isolated intestinal grafts were transplanted into recipients. Recipients across the board were started on anti-thymocyte globulin induction, then kept on tacrolimus and steroids for 2 to 4 years.

The table came from immunoSEQ multiplex PCR; TCRdb's copy has only in-frame clones and leaves some out. The table includes some 22,000 clones, about 43% detected once. Study results and limitations: Association was observed between peak circulating GvH clone levels and early post-transplant HvG declines.

Co-plating was performed using roughly 200,000 CFSE-labeled responder cells and roughly 200,000 irradiated, violet-dye-labeled stimulator cells. This specimen consisted of alloreactive CD8+ T cells from a mixed lymphocyte reaction culture, obtained before intestinal transplant. Specified subset: CFSE-low proliferating T cells sorted from roughly 6-day pre-transplant mixed lymphocyte reaction (GvH or HvG direction). This sequence originates from a human patient who received an intestinal transplant.

The CDR3 protein is CASSLMAVTEAFF. The CDR3 DNA sequence: TGCGCCAGCAGCTTGATGGCAGTCACTGAAGCTTTCTTT. The V call is TRBV5-1, the J call TRBJ1-1; the D is unclear. Trimming took 1 base from V and 4 from J, leaving 8 bases between them. The V gene's germline CDR1 is SGHRS and CDR2 YFSETQ. The CDR3 length is 13 residues.